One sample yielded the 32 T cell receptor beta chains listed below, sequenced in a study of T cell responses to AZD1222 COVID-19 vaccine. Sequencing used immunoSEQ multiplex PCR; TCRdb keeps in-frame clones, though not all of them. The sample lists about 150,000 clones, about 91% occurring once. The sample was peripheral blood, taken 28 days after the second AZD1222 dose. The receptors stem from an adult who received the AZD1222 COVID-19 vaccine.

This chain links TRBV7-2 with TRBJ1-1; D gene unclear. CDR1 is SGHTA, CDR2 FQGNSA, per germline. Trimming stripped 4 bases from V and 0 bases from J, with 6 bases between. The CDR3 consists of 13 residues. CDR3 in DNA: TGTGCCAGCAGCTCGCTTTTGAACACTGAAGCTTTCTTT. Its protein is CASSSLLNTEAFF. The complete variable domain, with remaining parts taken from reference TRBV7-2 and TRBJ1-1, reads GAGVSQSPSNKVTEKGKDVELRCDPISGHTALYWYRQSLGQGLEFLIYFQGNSAPDKSGLPSDRFSAERTGGSVSTLTIQRTQQEDSAVYLCASSSLLNTEAFFGQGTRLTVV.

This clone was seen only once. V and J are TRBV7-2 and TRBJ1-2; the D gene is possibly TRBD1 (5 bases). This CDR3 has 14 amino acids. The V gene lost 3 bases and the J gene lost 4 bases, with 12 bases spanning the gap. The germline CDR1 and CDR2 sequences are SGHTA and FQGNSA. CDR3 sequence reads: CASSFLEGRYGYTF. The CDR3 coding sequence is TGTGCCAGCAGCTTTTTGGAGGGGCGCTATGGCTACACCTTC.

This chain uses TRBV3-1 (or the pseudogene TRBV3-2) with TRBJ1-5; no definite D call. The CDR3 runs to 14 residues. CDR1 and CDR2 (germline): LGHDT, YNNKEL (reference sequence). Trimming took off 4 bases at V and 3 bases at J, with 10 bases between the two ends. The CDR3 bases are TGTGCCAGCAGCCTCGGTCAGGTCAATCAGCCCCAGCATTTT. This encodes CASSLGQVNQPQHF.

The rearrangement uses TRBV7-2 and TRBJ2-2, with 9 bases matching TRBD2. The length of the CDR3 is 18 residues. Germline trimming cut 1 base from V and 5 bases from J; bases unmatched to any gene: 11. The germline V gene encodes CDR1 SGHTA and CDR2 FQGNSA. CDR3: CASSLVPSGVRGTGELFF. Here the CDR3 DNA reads TGTGCCAGCAGCTTAGTGCCTAGCGGGGTGAGAGGGACCGGGGAGCTGTTTTTT.

Here the CDR3 reads CASSEEIGYEQYF. The CDR3 DNA is TGTGCCAGCAGTGAAGAGATAGGCTACGAGCAGTACTTC. This chain joins TRBV2 and TRBJ2-7, with D uncertain. This CDR3 is built from 13 residues. The V and J ends lost 1 base and 3 bases respectively, with 7 bases between them. Germline V gives CDR1 SNHLY, CDR2 FYNNEI.

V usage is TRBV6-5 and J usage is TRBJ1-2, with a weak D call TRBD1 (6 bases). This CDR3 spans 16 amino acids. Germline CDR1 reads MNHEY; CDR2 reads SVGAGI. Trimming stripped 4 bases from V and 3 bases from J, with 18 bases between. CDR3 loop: CASSSGTSFSDYGYTF. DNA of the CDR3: TGTGCCAGCAGTTCCGGGACATCCTTTTCAGACTATGGCTACACCTTC.

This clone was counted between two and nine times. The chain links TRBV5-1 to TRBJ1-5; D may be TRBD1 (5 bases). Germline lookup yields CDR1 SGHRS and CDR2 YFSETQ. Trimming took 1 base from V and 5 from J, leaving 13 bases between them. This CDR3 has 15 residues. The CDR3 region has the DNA TGCGCCAGCAGCTTGTCAGGGAGTGAGCATCAGCCCCAGCATTTT. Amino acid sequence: CASSLSGSEHQPQHF.

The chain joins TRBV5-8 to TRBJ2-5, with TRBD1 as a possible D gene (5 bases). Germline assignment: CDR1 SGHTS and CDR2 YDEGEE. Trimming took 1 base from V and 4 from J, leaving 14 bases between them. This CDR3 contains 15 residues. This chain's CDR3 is CASSLYLGRGETQYF. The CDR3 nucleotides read TGTGCCAGCAGCTTGTACTTGGGAAGGGGAGAGACCCAGTACTTC. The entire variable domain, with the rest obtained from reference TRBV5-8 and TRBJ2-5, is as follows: EAGVTQSPTHLIKTRGQQATLRCSPISGHTSVYWYQQALGLGLQFLLWYDEGEERNRGNFPPRFSGRQFPNYSSELNVNALELEDSALYLCASSLYLGRGETQYFGPGTRLLVL.

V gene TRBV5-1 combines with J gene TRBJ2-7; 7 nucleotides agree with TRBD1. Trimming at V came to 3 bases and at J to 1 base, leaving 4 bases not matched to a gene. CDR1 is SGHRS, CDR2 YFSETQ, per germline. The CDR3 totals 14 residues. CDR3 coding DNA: TGCGCCAGCAGCTCTGGACAGGATTCCTACGAGCAGTACTTC. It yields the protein CASSSGQDSYEQYF.

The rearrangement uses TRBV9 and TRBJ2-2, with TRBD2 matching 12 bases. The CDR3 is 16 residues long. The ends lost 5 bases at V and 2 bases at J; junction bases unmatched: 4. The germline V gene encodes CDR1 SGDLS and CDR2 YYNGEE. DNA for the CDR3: TGTGCCAGCAGTCTACTAGCGGGAGGAAACACCGGGGAGCTGTTTTTT. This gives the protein CASSLLAGGNTGELFF.

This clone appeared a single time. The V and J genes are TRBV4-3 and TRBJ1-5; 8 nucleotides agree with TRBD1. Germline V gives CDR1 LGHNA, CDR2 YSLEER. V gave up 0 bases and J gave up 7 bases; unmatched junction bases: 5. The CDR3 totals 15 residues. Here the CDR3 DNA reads TGCGCCAGCAGCCAAGATCAGGGGGCGGGCCAGCCCCAGCATTTT. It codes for CASSQDQGAGQPQHF.

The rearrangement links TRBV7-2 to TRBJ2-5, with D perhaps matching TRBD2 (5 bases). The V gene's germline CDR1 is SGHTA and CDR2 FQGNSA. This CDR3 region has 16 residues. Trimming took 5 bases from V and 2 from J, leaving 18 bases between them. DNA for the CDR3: TGTGCCAGCAGCCCTAGCTCGTCAGGCGGACAAGAGACCCAGTACTTC. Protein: CASSPSSSGGQETQYF. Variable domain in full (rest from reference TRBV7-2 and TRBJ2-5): GAGVSQSPSNKVTEKGKDVELRCDPISGHTALYWYRQSLGQGLEFLIYFQGNSAPDKSGLPSDRFSAERTGGSVSTLTIQRTQQEDSAVYLCASSPSSSGGQETQYFGPGTRLLVL.

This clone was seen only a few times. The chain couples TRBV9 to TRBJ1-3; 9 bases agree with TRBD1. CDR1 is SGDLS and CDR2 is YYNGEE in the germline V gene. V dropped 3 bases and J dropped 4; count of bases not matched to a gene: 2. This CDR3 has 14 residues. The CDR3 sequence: CASSAQGAGNTIYF. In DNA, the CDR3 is TGTGCCAGCAGCGCACAGGGGGCGGGAAACACCATATATTTT. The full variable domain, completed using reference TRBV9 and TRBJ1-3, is DSGVTQTPKHLITATGQRVTLRCSPRSGDLSVYWYQQSLDQGLQFLIQYYNGEERAKGNILERFSAQQFPDLHSELNLSSLELGDSALYFCASSAQGAGNTIYFGEGSWLTVV.

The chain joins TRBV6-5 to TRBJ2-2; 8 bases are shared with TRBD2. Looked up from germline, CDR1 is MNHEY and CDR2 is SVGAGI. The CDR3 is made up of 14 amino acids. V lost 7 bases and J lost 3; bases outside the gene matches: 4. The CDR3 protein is CASNTAGDTGELFF. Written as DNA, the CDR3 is TGTGCCAGCAACACAGCGGGGGACACCGGGGAGCTGTTTTTT.

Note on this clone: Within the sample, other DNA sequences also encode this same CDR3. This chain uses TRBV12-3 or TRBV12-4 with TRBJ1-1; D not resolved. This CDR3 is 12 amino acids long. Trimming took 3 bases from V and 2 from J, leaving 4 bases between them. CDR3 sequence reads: CASSFGNTEAFF. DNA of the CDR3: TGTGCCAGCAGTTTTGGTAACACTGAAGCTTTCTTT.

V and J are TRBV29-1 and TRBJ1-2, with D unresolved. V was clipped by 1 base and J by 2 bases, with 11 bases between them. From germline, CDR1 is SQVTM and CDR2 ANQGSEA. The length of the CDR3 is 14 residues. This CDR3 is CSVEGTRWNYGYTF. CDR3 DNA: TGCAGCGTTGAAGGCACCAGGTGGAACTATGGCTACACCTTC.

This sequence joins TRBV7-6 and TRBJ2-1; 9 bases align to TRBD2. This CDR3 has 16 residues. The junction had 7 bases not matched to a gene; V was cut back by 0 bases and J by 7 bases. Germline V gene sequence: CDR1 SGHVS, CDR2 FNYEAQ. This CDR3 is CASSLARVSGRNEQFF. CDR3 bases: TGTGCCAGCAGCTTAGCGCGGGTTAGCGGGAGAAATGAGCAGTTCTTC.

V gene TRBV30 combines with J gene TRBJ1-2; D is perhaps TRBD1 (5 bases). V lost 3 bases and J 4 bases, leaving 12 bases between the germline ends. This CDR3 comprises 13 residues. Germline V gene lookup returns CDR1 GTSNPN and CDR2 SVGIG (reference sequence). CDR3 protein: CAWSGGGLYGYTF. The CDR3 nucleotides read TGTGCCTGGAGCGGGGGGGGTCTCTATGGCTACACCTTC.

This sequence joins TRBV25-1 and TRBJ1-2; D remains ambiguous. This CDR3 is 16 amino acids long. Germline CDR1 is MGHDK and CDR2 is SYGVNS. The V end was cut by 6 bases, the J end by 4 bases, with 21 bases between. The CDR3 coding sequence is TGTGCCAGCAGCCCCCGTGTCAGCATAGAAGTCTATGGCTACACCTTC. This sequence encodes CASSPRVSIEVYGYTF.

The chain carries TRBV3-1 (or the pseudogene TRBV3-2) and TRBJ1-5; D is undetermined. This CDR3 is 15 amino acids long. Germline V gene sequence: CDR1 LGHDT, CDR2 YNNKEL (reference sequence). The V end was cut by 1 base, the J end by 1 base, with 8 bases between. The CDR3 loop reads CASSQGRGSNQPQHF. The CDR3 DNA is TGTGCCAGCAGCCAAGGCCGGGGAAGCAATCAGCCCCAGCATTTT.

CDR3 protein: CASSLEPHRAAAKNIQYF. CDR3 sequence (DNA): TGTGCCAGCAGCTTGGAACCTCACAGGGCGGCGGCCAAAAACATTCAGTACTTC. This chain uses TRBV5-4 with TRBJ2-4, with D maybe TRBD1 (6 bases). Trimming took off 0 bases at V and 1 base at J, with 17 bases between the two ends. Germline V gene lookup returns CDR1 SGHNT and CDR2 YYREEE (reference sequence). The CDR3 has 18 residues.

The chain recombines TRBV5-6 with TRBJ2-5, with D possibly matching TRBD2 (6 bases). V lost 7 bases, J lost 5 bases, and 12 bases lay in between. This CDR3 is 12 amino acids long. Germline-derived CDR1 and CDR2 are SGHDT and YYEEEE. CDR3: CASSVAVETQYF. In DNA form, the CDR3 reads TGTGCCAGCTCCGTAGCGGTGGAGACCCAGTACTTC.

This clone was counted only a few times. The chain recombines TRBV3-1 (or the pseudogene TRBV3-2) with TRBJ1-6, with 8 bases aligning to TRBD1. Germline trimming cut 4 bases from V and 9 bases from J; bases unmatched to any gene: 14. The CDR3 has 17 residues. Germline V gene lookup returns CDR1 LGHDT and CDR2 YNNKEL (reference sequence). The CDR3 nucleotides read TGTGCCAGCAGCCCTAGACAGGGGCCTTCTCAAATTTCACCCCTCCACTTT. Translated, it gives CASSPRQGPSQISPLHF.

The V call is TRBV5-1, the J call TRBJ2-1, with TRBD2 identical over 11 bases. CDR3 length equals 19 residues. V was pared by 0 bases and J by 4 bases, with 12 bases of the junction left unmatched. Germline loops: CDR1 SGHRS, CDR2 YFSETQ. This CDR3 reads CASSLVRPSGGTGYNEQFF. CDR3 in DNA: TGCGCCAGCAGCTTGGTGAGGCCTAGCGGGGGGACAGGGTACAATGAGCAGTTCTTC.

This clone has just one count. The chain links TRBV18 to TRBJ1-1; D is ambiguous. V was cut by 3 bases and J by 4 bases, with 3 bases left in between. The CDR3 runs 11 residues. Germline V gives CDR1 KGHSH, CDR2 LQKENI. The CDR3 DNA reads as TGTGCCAGCTCACCCGGCACTGAAGCTTTCTTT. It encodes CASSPGTEAFF.

The CDR3 nucleotides are TGTGCCAGCAGTGACCTGCCGGGACCCCGAACACGCACAGATACGCAGTATTTT. Its translation is CASSDLPGPRTRTDTQYF. The chain recombines TRBV2 with TRBJ2-3, with D possibly being TRBD1 or TRBD2 (5 bases each). Germline loops: CDR1 SNHLY, CDR2 FYNNEI. The V gene lost 3 bases and the J gene lost 1 base, with 20 bases spanning the gap. The CDR3 sequence is 18 residues long.

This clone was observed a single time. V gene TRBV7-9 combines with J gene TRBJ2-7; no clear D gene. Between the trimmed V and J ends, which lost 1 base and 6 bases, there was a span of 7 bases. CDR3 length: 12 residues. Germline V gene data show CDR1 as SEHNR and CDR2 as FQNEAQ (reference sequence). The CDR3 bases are TGTGCCAGCAGCTTAGAGGTCCGCGAGCAGTACTTC. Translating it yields CASSLEVREQYF.

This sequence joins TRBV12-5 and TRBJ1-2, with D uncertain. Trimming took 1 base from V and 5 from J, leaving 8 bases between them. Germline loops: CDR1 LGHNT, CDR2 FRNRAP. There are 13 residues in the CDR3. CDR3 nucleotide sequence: TGTGCTAGTGGTTTGGACCGACTATATGGCTACACCTTC. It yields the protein CASGLDRLYGYTF. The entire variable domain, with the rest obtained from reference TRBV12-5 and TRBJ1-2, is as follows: DARVTQTPRHKVTEMGQEVTMRCQPILGHNTVFWYRQTMMQGLELLAYFRNRAPLDDSGMPKDRFSAEMPDATLATLKIQPSEPRDSAVYFCASGLDRLYGYTFGSGTRLTVV.

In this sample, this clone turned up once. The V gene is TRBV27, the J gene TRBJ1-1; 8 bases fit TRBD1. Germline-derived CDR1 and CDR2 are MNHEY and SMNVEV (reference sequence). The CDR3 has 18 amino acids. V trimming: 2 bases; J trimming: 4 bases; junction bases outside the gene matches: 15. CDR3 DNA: TGTGCCAGCAGTTTACCGAACCAGGGGGCCCCCGGGGGCACTGAAGCTTTCTTT. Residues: CASSLPNQGAPGGTEAFF.

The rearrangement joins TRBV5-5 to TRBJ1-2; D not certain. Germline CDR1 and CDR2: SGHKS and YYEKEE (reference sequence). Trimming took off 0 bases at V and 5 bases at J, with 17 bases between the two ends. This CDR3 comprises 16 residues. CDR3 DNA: TGTGCCAGCAGCTTGGGCCATACAACCTTGGCATATGGCTACACCTTC. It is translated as CASSLGHTTLAYGYTF.

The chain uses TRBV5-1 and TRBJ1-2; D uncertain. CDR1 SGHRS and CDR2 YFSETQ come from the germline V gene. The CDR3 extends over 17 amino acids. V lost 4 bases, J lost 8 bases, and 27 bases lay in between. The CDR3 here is CASSPRPRGTMAVGYTF. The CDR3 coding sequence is TGCGCCAGCAGCCCTAGGCCGCGGGGAACTATGGCGGTGGGCTACACCTTC.

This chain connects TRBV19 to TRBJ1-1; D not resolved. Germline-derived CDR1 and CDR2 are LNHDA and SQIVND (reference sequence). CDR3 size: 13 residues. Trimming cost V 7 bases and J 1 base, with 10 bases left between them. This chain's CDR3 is CASTPDRNTEAFF. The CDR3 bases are TGTGCCAGTACCCCGGATCGGAACACTGAAGCTTTCTTT.